Listed here are 28 T cell receptor beta chains from one sample, sequenced in a study of blood T cell repertoires in COVID-19. Assay: immunoSEQ multiplex PCR; the TCRdb copy retains only in-frame clones and omits some. The repertoire holds approximately 160,000 clones, with approximately 88% as singletons. The specimen was peripheral blood. All receptors come from a woman of 80 years or more with active or convalescent COVID-19.

The rearrangement links TRBV6-2 or TRBV6-3 to TRBJ2-1; TRBD1 might be the D (6 bases). CDR1 is MNHEY, CDR2 SVGEGT, per germline. The germline V and J ends were trimmed by 4 bases and 0 bases, with 16 bases remaining between them. The length of the CDR3 is 17 residues. The CDR3 DNA is TGTGCCAGCAGTTTCTATCAGGGGCTCTACTCCTACAATGAGCAGTTCTTC. Translation gives CASSFYQGLYSYNEQFF.

The chain is built from TRBV7-2 and TRBJ1-2; no reliable D call. The CDR3 has 13 residues. The germline gives CDR1 SGHTA, CDR2 FQGNSA. V lost 2 bases and J 8 bases, leaving 12 bases between the germline ends. The CDR3, as DNA: TGTGCCAGCAGCTTACAAACAGCTGAAGGCTACACCTTC. This sequence encodes CASSLQTAEGYTF.

V gene TRBV2 combines with J gene TRBJ1-2, with 12 bases that match TRBD1. The CDR3 extends over 15 amino acids. With V trimmed by 8 bases and J by 6 bases, 10 bases remained unmatched. The germline V gene encodes CDR1 SNHLY and CDR2 FYNNEI. CDR3 nucleotide sequence: TGTGCCAGCCGCTCGGGACAGGGGGCGTTTGATGGCTACACCTTC. It specifies CASRSGQGAFDGYTF.

The chain joins TRBV5-4 to TRBJ2-6, with 11 positions matching TRBD1. Germline values: CDR1 SGHNT, CDR2 YYREEE (reference sequence). V dropped 3 bases and J dropped 4; count of bases not matched to a gene: 6. The CDR3 is 17 amino acids. The CDR3 here is CASSWGTGGSGANVLTF. CDR3 sequence (DNA): TGTGCCAGCAGCTGGGGGACAGGGGGGAGCGGGGCCAACGTCCTGACTTTC.

This chain links TRBV4-1 with TRBJ1-5, with 10 bases identical to TRBD1. The CDR3 runs to 17 residues. With 0 bases clipped from V and 5 bases from J, the junction kept 7 bases outside the gene matches. Germline V lookup: CDR1 MGHRA, CDR2 YSYEKL. CDR3 loop: CASSQDHSGTGDQPQHF. The CDR3 DNA sequence: TGCGCCAGCAGCCAAGATCACAGTGGGACAGGGGATCAGCCCCAGCATTTT.

The chain combines TRBV5-1 with TRBJ1-1; TRBD1 matches 8 bases. Per germline, CDR1 SGHRS and CDR2 YFSETQ. This CDR3 has 16 amino acids. The J segment lost 0 bases and the V segment lost 4 bases, leaving 8 bases of the junction unmatched. CDR3 in amino acids: CASSPRTGTMNTEAFF. DNA for the CDR3: TGCGCCAGCAGCCCTCGGACAGGGACCATGAACACTGAAGCTTTCTTT.

This clone appeared a few times. The V and J genes are TRBV19 and TRBJ1-2; D is undetermined. Germline CDR1 is LNHDA and CDR2 is SQIVND (reference sequence). The CDR3 extends over 17 amino acids. V lost 0 bases to trimming and J lost 4 bases, with 18 bases between them. The CDR3 region has the DNA TGTGCCAGTAGTATAGATAGCGGTGGCCGGAGCGTCTATGGCTACACCTTC. Its translation: CASSIDSGGRSVYGYTF. The full variable domain, rest sourced from reference TRBV19 and TRBJ1-2, is DGGITQSPKYLFRKEGQNVTLSCEQNLNHDAMYWYRQDPGQGLRLIYYSQIVNDFQKGDIAEGYSVSREKKESFPLTVTSAQKNPTAFYLCASSIDSGGRSVYGYTFGSGTRLTVV.

V is TRBV5-1 and J is TRBJ1-1; D unresolved. V lost 1 base to trimming and J lost 1 base, with 11 bases between them. Germline V gene lookup returns CDR1 SGHRS and CDR2 YFSETQ. This CDR3 region has 15 residues. CDR3 coding DNA: TGCGCCAGCAGCTTGTATGTGGGAGGGAACACTGAAGCTTTCTTT. Encoded protein: CASSLYVGGNTEAFF.

This clone was counted only a few times. V and J are TRBV27 and TRBJ2-1; TRBD2 matches at 8 bases. Per germline, CDR1 MNHEY and CDR2 SMNVEV (reference sequence). Germline trimming cut 6 bases from V and 6 bases from J; bases unmatched to any gene: 10. The CDR3 is 15 amino acids. CDR3 region: CASSVPRTSPNEQFF. CDR3 DNA sequence: TGTGCCAGCAGCGTTCCACGGACTAGCCCCAATGAGCAGTTCTTC.

The V call is TRBV9, the J call TRBJ2-3; 7 nucleotides align to TRBD2. CDR3 size: 15 residues. Germline loops: CDR1 SGDLS, CDR2 YYNGEE. Losses at the gene ends were 0 bases for V and 1 base for J; bases not matched to a gene: 2. This CDR3 reads CASSVDAGGTDTQYF. CDR3 nucleotides: TGTGCCAGCAGCGTAGATGCGGGGGGCACAGATACGCAGTATTTT. The full variable domain, completed using reference TRBV9 and TRBJ2-3, is DSGVTQTPKHLITATGQRVTLRCSPRSGDLSVYWYQQSLDQGLQFLIQYYNGEERAKGNILERFSAQQFPDLHSELNLSSLELGDSALYFCASSVDAGGTDTQYFGPGTRLTVL.

The J gene is TRBJ1-1, the V gene TRBV11-3, with D uncertain. CDR3 size: 14 residues. The V end lost 3 bases, the J end lost 2 bases, and 10 bases lay between the germline ends. Germline assignment: CDR1 SGHNT and CDR2 YENEEA. The DNA of the CDR3 is TGTGCCAGCAGCTTGGGAGTGGGAAACACTGAAGCTTTCTTT. Protein: CASSLGVGNTEAFF.

This chain uses TRBV4-3 with TRBJ1-2, with 7 nucleotides matching TRBD1. The CDR3 totals 20 residues. Per germline, CDR1 LGHNA and CDR2 YSLEER. Trimming at V came to 1 base and at J to 0 bases, leaving 17 bases not matched to a gene. The CDR3 region has the DNA TGCGCCAGCAGCCAAGTTGTCACAGGGGCCGCCCGGGGCCCTAACTATGGCTACACCTTC. Protein product: CASSQVVTGAARGPNYGYTF.

This clone turned up a few times. The V and J genes are TRBV27 and TRBJ1-5; D is unclear. Germline values: CDR1 MNHEY, CDR2 SMNVEV (reference sequence). The V end was cut by 6 bases, the J end by 0 bases, with 6 bases between. This CDR3 region has 13 residues. The CDR3 protein is CASSTSSNQPQHF. CDR3 DNA: TGTGCCAGCAGCACAAGTAGCAATCAGCCCCAGCATTTT.

This chain joins TRBV30 and TRBJ2-3, with TRBD1 as a possible D gene (6 bases). CDR3 size: 13 residues. The V gene lost 0 bases and the J gene lost 7 bases, with 11 bases spanning the gap. Germline loops: CDR1 GTSNPN, CDR2 SVGIG (reference sequence). The CDR3 region has the DNA TGTGCCTGGAGTGTGGGCAGGGGAAATACGCAGTATTTT. The encoded protein is CAWSVGRGNTQYF.

The chain couples TRBV7-2 to TRBJ2-5; D possibly corresponds to TRBD2 (7 bases). Germline V gene sequence: CDR1 SGHTA, CDR2 FQGNSA. The CDR3 runs 17 residues. Trimming took off 0 bases at V and 2 bases at J, with 16 bases between the two ends. The CDR3 bases are TGTGCCAGCAGCTTAGCCTTACGGGGGGCCGGGCAAGAGACCCAGTACTTC. It translates to CASSLALRGAGQETQYF.

The chain joins TRBV3-1 (or the pseudogene TRBV3-2) to TRBJ2-7, with D possibly TRBD1 on 6 matching bases. This CDR3 is 15 amino acids long. V lost 0 bases to trimming and J lost 2 bases, with 11 bases between them. The germline V gene encodes CDR1 LGHDT and CDR2 YNNKEL (reference sequence). CDR3 DNA: TGTGCCAGCAGCCAAGACACAGGGCGGGCCTACGAGCAGTACTTC. Translating it yields CASSQDTGRAYEQYF.

This rearrangement joins TRBV5-8 to TRBJ1-2; TRBD1 agrees at 9 bases. Germline V gene sequence: CDR1 SGHTS, CDR2 YDEGEE. V trimming: 1 base; J trimming: 10 bases; junction bases outside the gene matches: 11. The CDR3 spans 15 residues. The CDR3 nucleotides are TGTGCCAGCAGCTTGTTGGGGGGACAGGGTTTGGTCTACACCTTC. This gives the protein CASSLLGGQGLVYTF. Full variable domain (missing parts from reference TRBV5-8 and TRBJ1-2): EAGVTQSPTHLIKTRGQQATLRCSPISGHTSVYWYQQALGLGLQFLLWYDEGEERNRGNFPPRFSGRQFPNYSSELNVNALELEDSALYLCASSLLGGQGLVYTFGSGTRLTVV.

The rearrangement links TRBV3-1 (or the pseudogene TRBV3-2) to TRBJ2-5, with 11 positions matching TRBD2. In germline, CDR1 is LGHDT, CDR2 YNNKEL (reference sequence). Unmatched junction bases numbered 0, after V lost 1 base and J lost 5 bases. This CDR3 has 14 amino acids. The CDR3 loop reads CASSQGTSGETQYF. CDR3 DNA sequence: TGTGCCAGCAGCCAAGGGACTAGCGGGGAGACCCAGTACTTC.

The J gene is TRBJ2-2, the V gene TRBV7-3; a weak D match, TRBD2 (5 bases). Germline V lookup: CDR1 SGHTA, CDR2 FQGTGA. This CDR3 spans 15 amino acids. The V end lost 3 bases, the J end lost 6 bases, and 14 bases lay between the germline ends. CDR3 DNA sequence: TGTGCCAGCAGCTTGGATACGGTCGGGGCCGGGGAGCTGTTTTTT. Its protein product is CASSLDTVGAGELFF.

This chain links TRBV10-3 with TRBJ1-1; D unclear. Germline lookup yields CDR1 ENHRY and CDR2 SYGVKD. V lost 4 bases and J lost 1, with 10 bases in between. This CDR3 spans 14 amino acids. Written as DNA, the CDR3 is TGTGCCATCAGTGGAGAGGGCTGGAACACTGAAGCTTTCTTT. As protein: CAISGEGWNTEAFF.

The count of this clone is one. V and J are TRBV9 and TRBJ2-1, with 8 positions matching TRBD1. CDR1 SGDLS and CDR2 YYNGEE come from the germline V gene. V dropped 0 bases and J dropped 4; count of bases not matched to a gene: 3. The CDR3 has 15 residues. The CDR3 loop is CASSVVGQEYNEQFF. For the CDR3, the DNA is TGTGCCAGCAGCGTAGTGGGACAGGAATACAATGAGCAGTTCTTC.

V is TRBV5-5 and J is TRBJ2-2, with 10 nucleotides matching TRBD1. J was trimmed by 5 bases and V by 2 bases; bases with no gene match: 6. This CDR3 is 16 amino acids long. The germline gives CDR1 SGHKS, CDR2 YYEKEE (reference sequence). CDR3 residues: CASSFSWDRGTGELFF. CDR3 coding DNA: TGTGCCAGCAGCTTTTCTTGGGACAGGGGAACCGGGGAGCTGTTTTTT.

The V and J genes are TRBV19 and TRBJ2-6; 10 nucleotides line up with TRBD1. Per the germline V gene, CDR1 is LNHDA and CDR2 is SQIVND (reference sequence). Unmatched junction bases numbered 3, after V lost 6 bases and J lost 4 bases. The CDR3 covers 15 residues. CDR3 amino acids: CASRGQGTGANVLTF. For the CDR3, the DNA is TGTGCCAGTAGGGGACAGGGGACCGGGGCCAACGTCCTGACTTTC.

This chain joins TRBV29-1 and TRBJ1-5; D is undetermined. CDR3 length equals 13 residues. Per germline, CDR1 SQVTM and CDR2 ANQGSEA. V was trimmed by 4 bases and J by 4 bases, leaving 11 bases between them. CDR3 DNA sequence: TGCAGCGTTGGGAGCAGCCCTAATCAGCCCCAGCATTTT. This translates into CSVGSSPNQPQHF.

V usage is TRBV5-1 and J usage is TRBJ1-3, with D tentatively TRBD1 (5 bases). V gave up 4 bases and J gave up 3 bases, with 14 bases separating them. CDR1 SGHRS and CDR2 YFSETQ come from the germline V gene. CDR3 length equals 15 residues. Here the CDR3 reads CASSVGGDSGNTIYF. CDR3 coding DNA: TGCGCCAGCAGCGTAGGAGGGGATAGTGGAAACACCATATATTTT.

The chain joins TRBV11-2 to TRBJ2-6; 14 bases align to TRBD2. CDR3 length equals 18 residues. V gave up 6 bases and J gave up 0 bases; unmatched junction bases: 4. The germline CDR1 and CDR2 sequences are SGHAT and FQNNGV. In DNA, the CDR3 is TGTGCCAGCAGGGGGACTAGCGGGGGACCCTCTGGGGCCAACGTCCTGACTTTC. Translation gives CASRGTSGGPSGANVLTF.

The V and J genes are TRBV11-1 and TRBJ1-2; 8 nucleotides agree with TRBD1. This CDR3 spans 13 amino acids. J was trimmed by 5 bases and V by 3 bases; bases with no gene match: 2. Per the germline V gene, CDR1 is SGHAT and CDR2 is FQDESV (reference sequence). The CDR3 loop reads CASSLGQAYGYTF. The CDR3 DNA reads TGTGCCAGCAGCTTGGGACAGGCTTATGGCTACACCTTC. The variable domain in full, completed from reference TRBV11-1 and TRBJ1-2, reads EAEVAQSPRYKITEKSQAVAFWCDPISGHATLYWYRQILGQGPELLVQFQDESVVDDSQLPKDRFSAERLKGVDSTLKIQPAELGDSAMYLCASSLGQAYGYTFGSGTRLTVV.

The chain uses TRBV7-9 and TRBJ1-2; 7 bases line up with TRBD1. Trimming cost V 1 base and J 1 base; bases outside gene matches: 3. There are 15 residues in the CDR3. Germline CDR1 and CDR2: SEHNR and FQNEAQ (reference sequence). CDR3 bases: TGTGCCAGCAGCTTAGATGGGACAGATAACTATGGCTACACCTTC. It yields the protein CASSLDGTDNYGYTF. The whole variable domain, remainder taken from reference TRBV7-9 and TRBJ1-2, is DTGVSQNPRHKITKRGQNVTFRCDPISEHNRLYWYRQTLGQGPEFLTYFQNEAQLEKSRLLSDRFSAERPKGSFSTLEIQRTEQGDSAMYLCASSLDGTDNYGYTFGSGTRLTVV.